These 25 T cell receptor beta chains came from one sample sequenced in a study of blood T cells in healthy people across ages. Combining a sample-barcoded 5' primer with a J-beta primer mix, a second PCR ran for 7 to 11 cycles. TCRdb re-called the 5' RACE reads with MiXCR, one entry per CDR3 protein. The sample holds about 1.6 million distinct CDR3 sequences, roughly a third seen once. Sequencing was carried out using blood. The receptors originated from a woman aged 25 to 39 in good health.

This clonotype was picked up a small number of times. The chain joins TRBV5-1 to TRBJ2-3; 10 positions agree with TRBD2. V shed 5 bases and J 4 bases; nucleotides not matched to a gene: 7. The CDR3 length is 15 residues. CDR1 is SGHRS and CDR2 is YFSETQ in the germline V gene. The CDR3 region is CASSSGTSEADTQYF. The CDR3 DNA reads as TGCGCCAGCAGTTCCGGGACTAGCGAAGCAGATACGCAGTATTTT.

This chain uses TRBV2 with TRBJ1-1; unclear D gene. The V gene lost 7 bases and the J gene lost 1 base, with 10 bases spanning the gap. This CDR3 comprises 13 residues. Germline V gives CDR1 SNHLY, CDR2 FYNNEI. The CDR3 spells CASTVGKNTEAFF. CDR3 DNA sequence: TGTGCCAGCACGGTGGGGAAGAACACTGAAGCTTTCTTT. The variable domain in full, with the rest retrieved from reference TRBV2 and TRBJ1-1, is EPEVTQTPSHQVTQMGQEVILRCVPISNHLYFYWYRQILGQKVEFLVSFYNNEISEKSEIFDDQFSVERPDGSNFTLKIRSTKLEDSAMYFCASTVGKNTEAFFGQGTRLTVV.

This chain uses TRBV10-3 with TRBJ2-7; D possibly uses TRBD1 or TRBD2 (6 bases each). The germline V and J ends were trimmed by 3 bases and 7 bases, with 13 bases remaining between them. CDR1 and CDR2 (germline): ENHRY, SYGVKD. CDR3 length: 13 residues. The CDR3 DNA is TGTGCCATCAGTGACGGGGGCTCGGGGGAGCAGTACTTC. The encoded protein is CAISDGGSGEQYF.

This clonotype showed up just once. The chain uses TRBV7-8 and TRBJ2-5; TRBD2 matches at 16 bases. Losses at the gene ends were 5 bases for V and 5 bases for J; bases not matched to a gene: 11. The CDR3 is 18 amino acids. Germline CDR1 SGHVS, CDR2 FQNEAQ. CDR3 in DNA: TGTGCCAGCAGCGCGGGACTAGCGGGAGGGGCCGGGGTGGAGACCCAGTACTTC. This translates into CASSAGLAGGAGVETQYF.

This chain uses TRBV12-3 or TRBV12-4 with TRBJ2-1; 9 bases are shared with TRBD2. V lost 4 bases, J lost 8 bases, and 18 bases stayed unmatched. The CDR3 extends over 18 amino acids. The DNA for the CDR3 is TGTGCCAGCAGTTCATATTTTACTCAAGCGGGGGGCCGGGATGAGCAGTTCTTC. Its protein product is CASSSYFTQAGGRDEQFF.

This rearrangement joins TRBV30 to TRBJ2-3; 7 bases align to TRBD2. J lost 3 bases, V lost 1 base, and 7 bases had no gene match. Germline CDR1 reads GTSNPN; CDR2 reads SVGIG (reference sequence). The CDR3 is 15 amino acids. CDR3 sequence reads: CAWSGWRGRTDTQYF. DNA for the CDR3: TGTGCCTGGAGTGGCTGGCGGGGGAGAACAGATACGCAGTATTTT.

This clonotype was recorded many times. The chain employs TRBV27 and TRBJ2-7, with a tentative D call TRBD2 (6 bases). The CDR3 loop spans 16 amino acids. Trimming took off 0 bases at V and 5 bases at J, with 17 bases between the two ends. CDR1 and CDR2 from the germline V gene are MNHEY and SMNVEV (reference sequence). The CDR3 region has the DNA TGTGCCAGCAGTTTATCCATCCCGGAAGCGGGTCACGAGCAGTACTTC. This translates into CASSLSIPEAGHEQYF.

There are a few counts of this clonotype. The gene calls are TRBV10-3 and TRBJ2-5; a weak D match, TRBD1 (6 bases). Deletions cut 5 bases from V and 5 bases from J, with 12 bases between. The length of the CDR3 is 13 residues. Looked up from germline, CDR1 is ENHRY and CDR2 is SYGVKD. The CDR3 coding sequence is TGTGCCATCAGTAAACAGGGTTGGGAGACCCAGTACTTC. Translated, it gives CAISKQGWETQYF.

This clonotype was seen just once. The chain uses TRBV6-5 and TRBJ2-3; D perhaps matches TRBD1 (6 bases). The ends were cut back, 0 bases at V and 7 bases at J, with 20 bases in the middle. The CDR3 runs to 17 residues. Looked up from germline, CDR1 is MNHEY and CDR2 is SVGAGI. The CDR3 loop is CASSYSPGTGSVNTQYF. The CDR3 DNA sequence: TGTGCCAGCAGTTACTCCCCGGGAACAGGGTCGGTAAATACGCAGTATTTT.

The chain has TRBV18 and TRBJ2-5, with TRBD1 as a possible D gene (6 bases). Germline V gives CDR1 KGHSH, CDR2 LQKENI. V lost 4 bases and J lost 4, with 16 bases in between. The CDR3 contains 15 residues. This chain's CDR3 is CASSREQGSGETQYF. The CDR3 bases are TGTGCCAGCTCACGAGAACAGGGATCGGGAGAGACCCAGTACTTC.

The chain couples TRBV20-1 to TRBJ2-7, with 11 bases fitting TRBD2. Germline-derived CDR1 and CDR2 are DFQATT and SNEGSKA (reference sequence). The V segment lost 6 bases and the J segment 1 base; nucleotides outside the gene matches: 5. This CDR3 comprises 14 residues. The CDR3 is CSATSGSKSYEQYF. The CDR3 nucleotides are TGCAGTGCCACTAGCGGGAGTAAGTCCTACGAGCAGTACTTC.

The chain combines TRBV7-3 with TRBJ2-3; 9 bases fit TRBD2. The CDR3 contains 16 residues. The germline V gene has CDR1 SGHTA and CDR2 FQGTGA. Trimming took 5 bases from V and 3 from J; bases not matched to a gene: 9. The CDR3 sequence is CASSEQASGVTDTQYF. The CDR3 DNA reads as TGTGCCAGCAGCGAACAGGCTAGCGGGGTTACAGATACGCAGTATTTT.

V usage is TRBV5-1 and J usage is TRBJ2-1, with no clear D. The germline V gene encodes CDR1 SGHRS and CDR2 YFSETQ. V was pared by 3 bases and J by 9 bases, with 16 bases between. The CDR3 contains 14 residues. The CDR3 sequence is CASSSGGNWGEQFF. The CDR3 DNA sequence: TGCGCCAGCAGCTCCGGCGGAAACTGGGGTGAGCAGTTCTTC.

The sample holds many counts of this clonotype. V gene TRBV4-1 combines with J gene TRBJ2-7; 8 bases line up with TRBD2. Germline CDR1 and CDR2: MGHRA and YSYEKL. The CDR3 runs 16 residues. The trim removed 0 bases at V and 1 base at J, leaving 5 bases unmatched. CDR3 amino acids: CASSQDDLAGSYEQYF. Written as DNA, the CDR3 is TGCGCCAGCAGCCAAGATGACCTAGCGGGTTCCTACGAGCAGTACTTC.

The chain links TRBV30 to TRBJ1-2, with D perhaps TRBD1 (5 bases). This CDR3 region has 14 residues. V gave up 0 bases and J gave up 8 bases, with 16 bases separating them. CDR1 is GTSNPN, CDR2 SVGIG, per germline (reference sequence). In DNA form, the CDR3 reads TGTGCCTGGAGTGTACCCTTACCAGGGTACGGCTACACCTTC. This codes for CAWSVPLPGYGYTF.

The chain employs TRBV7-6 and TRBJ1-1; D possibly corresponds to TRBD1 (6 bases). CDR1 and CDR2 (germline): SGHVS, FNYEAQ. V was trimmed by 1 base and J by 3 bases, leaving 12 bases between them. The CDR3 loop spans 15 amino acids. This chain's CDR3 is CASSLGGRIDTEAFF. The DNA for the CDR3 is TGTGCCAGCAGCTTAGGGGGGCGCATCGACACTGAAGCTTTCTTT. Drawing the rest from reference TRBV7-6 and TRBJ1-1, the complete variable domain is GAGVSQSPRYKVTKRGQDVALRCDPISGHVSLYWYRQALGQGPEFLTYFNYEAQQDKSGLPNDRFSAERPEGSISTLTIQRTEQRDSAMYRCASSLGGRIDTEAFFGQGTRLTVV.

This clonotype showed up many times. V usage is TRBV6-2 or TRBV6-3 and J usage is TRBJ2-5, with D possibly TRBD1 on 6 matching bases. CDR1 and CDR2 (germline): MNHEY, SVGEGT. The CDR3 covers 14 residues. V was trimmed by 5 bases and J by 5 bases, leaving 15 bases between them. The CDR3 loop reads CASSRDNAEETQYF. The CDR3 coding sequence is TGTGCCAGCAGTCGGGACAACGCAGAGGAGACCCAGTACTTC.

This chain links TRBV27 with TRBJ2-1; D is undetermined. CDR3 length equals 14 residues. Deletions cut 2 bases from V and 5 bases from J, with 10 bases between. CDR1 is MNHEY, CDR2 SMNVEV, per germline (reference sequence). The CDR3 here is CASSLLFTNNEQFF. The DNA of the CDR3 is TGTGCCAGCAGTTTACTGTTTACTAACAATGAGCAGTTCTTC.

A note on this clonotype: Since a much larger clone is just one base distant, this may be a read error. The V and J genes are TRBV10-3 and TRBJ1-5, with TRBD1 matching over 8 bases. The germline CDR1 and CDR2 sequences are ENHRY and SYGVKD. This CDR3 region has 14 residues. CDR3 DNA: TGTGCCATCGGTGAGGGACAGGGCAATCAGCCCCAGCATTTT. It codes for CAIGEGQGNQPQHF.

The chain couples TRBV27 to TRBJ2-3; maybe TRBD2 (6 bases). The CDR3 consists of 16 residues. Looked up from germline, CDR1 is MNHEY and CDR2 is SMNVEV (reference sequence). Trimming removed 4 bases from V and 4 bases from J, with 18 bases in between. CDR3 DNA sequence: TGTGCCAGCAGTTCGTTTCGGGGGTTGGAGGCAGATACGCAGTATTTT. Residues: CASSSFRGLEADTQYF.

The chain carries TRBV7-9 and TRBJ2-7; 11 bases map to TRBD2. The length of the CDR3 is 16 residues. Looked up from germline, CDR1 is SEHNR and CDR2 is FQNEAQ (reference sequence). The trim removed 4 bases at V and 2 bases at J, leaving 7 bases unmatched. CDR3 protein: CASSSASGGRTYEQYF. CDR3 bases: TGTGCCAGCAGCTCAGCTAGCGGGGGGCGGACCTACGAGCAGTACTTC.

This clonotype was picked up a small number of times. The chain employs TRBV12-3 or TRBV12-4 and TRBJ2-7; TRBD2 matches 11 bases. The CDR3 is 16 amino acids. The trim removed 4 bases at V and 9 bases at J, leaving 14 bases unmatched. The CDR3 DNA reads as TGTGCCAGCAGTTCGAAAGGGACTAGCGGATCGACGGCGCAGTACTTC. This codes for CASSSKGTSGSTAQYF.

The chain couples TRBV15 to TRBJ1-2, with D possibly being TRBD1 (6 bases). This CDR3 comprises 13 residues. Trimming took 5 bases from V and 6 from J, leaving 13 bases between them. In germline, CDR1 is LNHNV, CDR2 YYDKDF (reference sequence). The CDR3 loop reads CATSATGKHGYTF. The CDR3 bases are TGTGCCACCAGCGCTACAGGGAAGCATGGCTACACCTTC.

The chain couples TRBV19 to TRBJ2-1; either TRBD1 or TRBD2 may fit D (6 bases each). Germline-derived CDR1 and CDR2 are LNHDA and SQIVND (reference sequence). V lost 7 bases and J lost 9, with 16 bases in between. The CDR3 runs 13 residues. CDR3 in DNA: TGTGCCAGTAATCATTACGGGGGCGCTGAGCAGTTCTTC. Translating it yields CASNHYGGAEQFF.

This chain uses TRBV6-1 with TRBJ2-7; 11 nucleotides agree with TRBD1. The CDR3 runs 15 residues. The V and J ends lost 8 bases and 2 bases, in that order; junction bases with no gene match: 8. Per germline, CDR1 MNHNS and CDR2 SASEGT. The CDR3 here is CASGTGTGGTYEQYF. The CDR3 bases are TGTGCCAGCGGTACCGGGACAGGGGGAACCTACGAGCAGTACTTC.